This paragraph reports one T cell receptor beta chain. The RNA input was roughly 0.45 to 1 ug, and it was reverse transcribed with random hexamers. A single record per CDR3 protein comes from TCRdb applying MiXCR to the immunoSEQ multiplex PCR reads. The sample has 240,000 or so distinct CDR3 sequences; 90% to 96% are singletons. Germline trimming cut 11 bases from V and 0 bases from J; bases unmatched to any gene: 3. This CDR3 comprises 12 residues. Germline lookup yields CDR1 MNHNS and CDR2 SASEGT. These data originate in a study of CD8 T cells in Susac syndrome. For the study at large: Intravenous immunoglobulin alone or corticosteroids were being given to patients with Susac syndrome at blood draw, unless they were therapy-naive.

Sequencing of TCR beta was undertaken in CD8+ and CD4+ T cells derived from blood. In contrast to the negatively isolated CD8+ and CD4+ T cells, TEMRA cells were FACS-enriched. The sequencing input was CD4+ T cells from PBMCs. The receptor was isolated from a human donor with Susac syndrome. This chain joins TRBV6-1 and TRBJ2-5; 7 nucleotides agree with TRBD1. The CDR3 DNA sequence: TGTGCCTCCGGGACAGACCAAGAGACCCAGTACTTC. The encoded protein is CASGTDQETQYF.